This T cell receptor beta chain stems from a study of T cell repertoires in cytomegalovirus infection. This clonotype has more than one count but fewer than ten. This CDR3 has 17 amino acids. Germline-derived CDR1 and CDR2 are SNHLY and FYNNEI. V was trimmed by 5 bases and J by 8 bases, leaving 25 bases between them. Each CDR3 protein gets one entry after TCRdb re-called the reads with MiXCR. Among around 530,000 distinct CDR3 sequences listed, more than 25% were seen once. The receptor was isolated from a human donor in good health (CMV status not recorded). Some clones in this sample may be carry-over from other donors' samples. The sample was PBMCs. The rearrangement links TRBV2 to TRBJ2-1; weak D call: TRBD2 (6 bases). CDR3 loop: CASSPNRDFRREDEQFF. CDR3 nucleotide sequence: TGTGCCAGCAGTCCTAACCGGGACTTCCGGAGAGAGGATGAGCAGTTCTTC.